This T cell receptor beta chain was recovered during a study of molecular identifiers for immune sequencing clone quantification. Study at large: Replicates partitioned RNA from around 18,000 or 91,000 naive CD8 cells into five parts, sequencing four.

The CDR3 loop spans 15 amino acids. V was pared by 0 bases and J by 0 bases, with 9 bases between. Germline assignment: CDR1 LGHNA and CDR2 YSLEER. Sorting captured naive CD8 T cells as CD8+CD4-CCR7+CD45RA+. General study results and limits: Spiked Jurkat TCR RNA equivalent to one cell was reportedly detectable in roughly 1 million naive cells. Highly expanded clone sizes could be underestimated by identical TCR molecules sharing a barcode.

TCRdb re-called the PCR reads through MiXCR, storing one row per CDR3 protein. The table has hundreds of thousands of distinct CDR3 sequences, 25% seen once. This clonotype was observed at least ten times. The antigen is undetermined. This chain connects TRBV4-3 to TRBJ2-7; no reliable D call. The sequence derives from a human donor in good health. Some libraries in this study had Jurkat cell RNA spiked in. Sequenced: naive CD8+ T cells from blood, with Jurkat cell RNA spiked in. Stated subset: FACS-sorted CD8+CD4-CCR7+CD45RA+ naive T cells. The CDR3 is CASSQDLGSSYEQYF. The CDR3 nucleotides are TGCGCCAGCAGCCAAGATCTAGGCAGCTCCTACGAGCAGTACTTC.